This T cell receptor (beta chain) appears in the sequencing data of a study of T cell changes during pregnancy in multiple sclerosis. CDR3 size: 14 residues. From germline, CDR1 is SNHLY and CDR2 FYNNEI. The junction had 6 bases not matched to a gene; V was cut back by 6 bases and J by 2 bases. Assay: immunoSEQ multiplex PCR; the TCRdb copy retains only in-frame clones and omits some. This table holds tens of thousands of clones, nearly 95% found once. This chain connects TRBV2 to TRBJ1-2, with 7 bases identical to TRBD1. The sequence came from a female donor in good health, enrolled as a control in a pregnancy study. This sample comprised peripheral blood, obtained after pregnancy. CDR3: CASSSRDRNYGYTF. The DNA of the CDR3 is TGTGCCAGCAGCTCAAGGGACAGAAACTATGGCTACACCTTC.